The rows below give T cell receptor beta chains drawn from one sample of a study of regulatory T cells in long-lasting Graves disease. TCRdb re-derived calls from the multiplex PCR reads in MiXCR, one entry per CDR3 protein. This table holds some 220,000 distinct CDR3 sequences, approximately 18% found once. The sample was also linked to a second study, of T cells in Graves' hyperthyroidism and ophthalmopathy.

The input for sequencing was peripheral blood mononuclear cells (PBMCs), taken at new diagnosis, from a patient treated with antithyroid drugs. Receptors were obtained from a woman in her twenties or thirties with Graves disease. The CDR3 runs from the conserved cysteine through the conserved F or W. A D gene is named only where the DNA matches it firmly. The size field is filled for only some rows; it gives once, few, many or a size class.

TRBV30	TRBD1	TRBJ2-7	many	CAWSVNRGPYEQYF	TGTGCCTGGAGTGTAAACAGGGGGCCCTACGAGCAGTACTTC
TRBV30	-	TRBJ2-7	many	CAWSRRDITYEQYF	TGTGCCTGGAGTAGGAGGGACATAACCTACGAGCAGTACTTC
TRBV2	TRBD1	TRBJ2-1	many	CASSPGQGAWNGQFF	TGTGCCAGCAGTCCGGGACAGGGGGCGTGGAATGGGCAGTTCTTC
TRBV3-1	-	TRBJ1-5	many	CASSQDGQPQHF	TGTGCCAGCAGCCAAGACGGTCAGCCCCAGCATTTT
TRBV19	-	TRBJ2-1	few	CASSMVQGGYNEQFF	TGTGCCAGTAGTATGGTACAGGGGGGGTACAATGAGCAGTTCTTC
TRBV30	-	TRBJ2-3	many	CAWGEDTITDTQYF	TGTGCCTGGGGGGAGGACACTATCACAGATACGCAGTATTTT
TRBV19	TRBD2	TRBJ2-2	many	CASRPRGGRAGELFF	TGTGCCAGTAGACCCAGAGGCGGGAGGGCCGGGGAGCTGTTTTTT
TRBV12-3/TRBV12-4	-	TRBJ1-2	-	CASSSGTERGYTF	TGTGCCAGCAGTTCTGGGACGGAGCGCGGCTACACCTTC
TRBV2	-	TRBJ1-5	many	CASSTVGNQPQHF	TGTGCCAGCAGTACGGTAGGCAATCAGCCCCAGCATTTT
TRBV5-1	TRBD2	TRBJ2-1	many	CASKTSGRVNEQFF	TGCGCCAGTAAGACTAGCGGGAGAGTAAATGAGCAGTTCTTC
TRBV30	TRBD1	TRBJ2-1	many	CAWTRTGVYNEQFF	TGTGCCTGGACCAGGACAGGGGTCTACAATGAGCAGTTCTTC
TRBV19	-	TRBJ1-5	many	CASSIDPGSNQPQHF	TGTGCCAGTAGTATAGATCCGGGGAGCAATCAGCCCCAGCATTTT
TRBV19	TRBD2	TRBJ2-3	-	CASSPPSMAGADTQYF	TGTGCCAGTAGCCCCCCGAGCATGGCGGGGGCAGATACGCAGTATTTT
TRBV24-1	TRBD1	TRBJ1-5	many	CATSDSGQGGQPQHF	TGTGCCACCAGTGATTCGGGACAGGGGGGTCAGCCCCAGCATTTT
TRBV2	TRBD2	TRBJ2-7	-	CASSLGRRGAASYEQYF	TGTGCCAGCAGCCTGGGAAGGCGGGGGGCTGCAAGCTACGAGCAGTACTTC
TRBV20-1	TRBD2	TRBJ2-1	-	CSARTSGRANEQFF	TGCAGTGCACGGACTAGCGGGAGGGCAAATGAGCAGTTCTTC
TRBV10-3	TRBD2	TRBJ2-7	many	CAISDPGLAGPYEQYF	TGTGCCATCAGTGACCCCGGACTAGCGGGACCCTACGAGCAGTACTTC
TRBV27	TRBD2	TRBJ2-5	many	CASSKGLAPQETQYF	TGTGCCAGCAGTAAGGGACTAGCGCCCCAAGAGACCCAGTACTTC
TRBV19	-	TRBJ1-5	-	CATQTGGAGNQPQHF	TGTGCCACCCAAACGGGGGGCGCTGGCAATCAGCCCCAGCATTTT
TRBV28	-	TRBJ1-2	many	CASSLPRNYGYTF	TGTGCCAGCAGTTTACCCCGGAACTATGGCTACACCTTC
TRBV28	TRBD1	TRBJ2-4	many	CASSGQGAKNIQYF	TGTGCCAGCAGCGGACAGGGGGCCAAAAACATTCAGTACTTC
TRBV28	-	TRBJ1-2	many	CASSLITGGTISGYTF	TGTGCCAGCAGTTTAATCACCGGGGGGACGATTTCTGGCTACACCTTC
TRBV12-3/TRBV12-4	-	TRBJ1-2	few	CASSLTGIGYGYTF	TGTGCCAGCAGCTTAACAGGGATCGGCTATGGCTACACCTTC
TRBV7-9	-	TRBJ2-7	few	CASSPGTEIYEQYF	TGTGCCAGCAGCCCCGGGACGGAAATCTACGAGCAGTACTTC
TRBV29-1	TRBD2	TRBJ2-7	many	CSAILAGAAYEQYF	TGCAGCGCGATCTTAGCGGGAGCTGCCTACGAGCAGTACTTC
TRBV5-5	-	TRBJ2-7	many	CASSLTGSTYEQYF	TGTGCCAGCAGTTTAACAGGGTCTACCTACGAGCAGTACTTC
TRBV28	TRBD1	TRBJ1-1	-	CASSLWEMDRGLDTEAFF	TGTGCCAGCAGTTTATGGGAGATGGACAGGGGGCTGGATACTGAAGCTTTCTTT
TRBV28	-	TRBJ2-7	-	CASGGGAPEQYF	TGTGCCAGCGGAGGGGGCGCCCCCGAGCAGTACTTC
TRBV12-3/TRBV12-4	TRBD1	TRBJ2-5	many	CASSLRQGGETQYF	TGTGCCAGCAGTTTGCGACAGGGTGGCGAGACCCAGTACTTC
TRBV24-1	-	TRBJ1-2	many	CATSDQENYGYTF	TGTGCCACCAGTGACCAGGAGAACTATGGCTACACCTTC
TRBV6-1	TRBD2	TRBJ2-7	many	CASSPRIRLARAEQYF	TGTGCCAGCAGTCCCCGGATTCGACTAGCGCGAGCAGAGCAGTACTTC